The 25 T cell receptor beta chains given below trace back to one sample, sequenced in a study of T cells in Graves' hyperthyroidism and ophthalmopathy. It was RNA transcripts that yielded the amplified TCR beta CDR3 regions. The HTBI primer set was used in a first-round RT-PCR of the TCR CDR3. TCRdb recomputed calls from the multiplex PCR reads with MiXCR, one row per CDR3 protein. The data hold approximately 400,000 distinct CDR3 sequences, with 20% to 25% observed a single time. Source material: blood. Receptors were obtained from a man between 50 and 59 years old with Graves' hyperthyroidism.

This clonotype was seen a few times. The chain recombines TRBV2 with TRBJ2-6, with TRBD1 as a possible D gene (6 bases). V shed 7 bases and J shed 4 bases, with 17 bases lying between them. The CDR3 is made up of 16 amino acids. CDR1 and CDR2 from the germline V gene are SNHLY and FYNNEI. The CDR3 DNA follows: TGTGCCAGCAAACCCATTCAGGGGTCAGGGGCCAACGTCCTGACTTTC. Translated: CASKPIQGSGANVLTF.

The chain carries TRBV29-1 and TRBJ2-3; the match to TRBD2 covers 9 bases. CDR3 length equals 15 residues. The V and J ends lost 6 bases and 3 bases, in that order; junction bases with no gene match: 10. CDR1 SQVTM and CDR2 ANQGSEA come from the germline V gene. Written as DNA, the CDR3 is TGCAGCGTACAGGCTAGCGGGAAGGAGACAGATACGCAGTATTTT. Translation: CSVQASGKETDTQYF.

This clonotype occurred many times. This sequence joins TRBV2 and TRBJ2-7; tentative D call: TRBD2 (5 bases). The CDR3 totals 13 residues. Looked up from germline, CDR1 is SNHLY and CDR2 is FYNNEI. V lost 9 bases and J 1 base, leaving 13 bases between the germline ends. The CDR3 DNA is TGTGCCAGTAAGACTACGCCGTCCTACGAGCAGTACTTC. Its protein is CASKTTPSYEQYF.

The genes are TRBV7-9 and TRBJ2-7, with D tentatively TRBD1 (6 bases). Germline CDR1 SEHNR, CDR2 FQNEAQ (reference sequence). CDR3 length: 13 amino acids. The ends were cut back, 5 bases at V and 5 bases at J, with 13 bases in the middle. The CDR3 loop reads CASSPPTGNEQYF. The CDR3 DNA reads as TGTGCCAGCAGCCCCCCAACAGGGAACGAGCAGTACTTC.

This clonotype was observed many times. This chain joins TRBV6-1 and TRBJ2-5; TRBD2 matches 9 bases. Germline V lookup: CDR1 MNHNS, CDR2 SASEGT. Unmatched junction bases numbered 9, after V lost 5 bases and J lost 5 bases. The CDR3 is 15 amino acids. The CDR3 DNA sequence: TGTGCCAGCAGTAACCTTAGCGGGAGAAGGGAGACCCAGTACTTC. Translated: CASSNLSGRRETQYF.

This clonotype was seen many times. In nucleotides, the CDR3 is TGTGCCAGCAGCCAGACTAGCGGGAGGTCCGATGAGCAGTTCTTC. The encoded protein is CASSQTSGRSDEQFF. The chain links TRBV3-1 to TRBJ2-1; the match to TRBD2 covers 13 bases. Per germline, CDR1 LGHDT and CDR2 YNNKEL (reference sequence). The V gene end was trimmed by 3 bases and the J gene end by 8 bases; junction bases not matched to a gene: 4. CDR3 size: 15 residues.

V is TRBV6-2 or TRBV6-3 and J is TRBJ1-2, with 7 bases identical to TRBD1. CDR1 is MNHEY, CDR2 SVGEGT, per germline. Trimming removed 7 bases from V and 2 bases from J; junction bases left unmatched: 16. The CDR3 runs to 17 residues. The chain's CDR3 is CASTATGTASSNYGYTF. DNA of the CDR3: TGTGCCAGCACCGCGACCGGGACAGCTTCTTCAAACTATGGCTACACCTTC.

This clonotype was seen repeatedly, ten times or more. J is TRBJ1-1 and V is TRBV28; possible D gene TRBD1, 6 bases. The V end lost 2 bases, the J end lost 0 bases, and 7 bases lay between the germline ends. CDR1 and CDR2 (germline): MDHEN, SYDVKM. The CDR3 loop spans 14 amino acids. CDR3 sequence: CASSLHRVNTEAFF. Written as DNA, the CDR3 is TGTGCCAGCAGTTTACACAGGGTGAACACTGAAGCTTTCTTT. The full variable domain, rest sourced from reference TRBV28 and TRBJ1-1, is DVKVTQSSRYLVKRTGEKVFLECVQDMDHENMFWYRQDPGLGLRLIYFSYDVKMKEKGDIPEGYSVSREKKERFSLILESASTNQTSMYLCASSLHRVNTEAFFGQGTRLTVV.

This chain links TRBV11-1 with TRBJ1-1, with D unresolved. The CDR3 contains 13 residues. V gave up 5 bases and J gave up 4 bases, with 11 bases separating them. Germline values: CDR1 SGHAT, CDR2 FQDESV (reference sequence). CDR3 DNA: TGTGCCAGCAGCCCCCACATGTTCACTGAAGCTTTCTTT. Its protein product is CASSPHMFTEAFF.

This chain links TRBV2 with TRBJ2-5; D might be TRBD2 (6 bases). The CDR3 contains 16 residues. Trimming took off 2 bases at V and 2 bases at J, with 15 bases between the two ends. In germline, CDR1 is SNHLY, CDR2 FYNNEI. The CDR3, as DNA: TGTGCCAGCAGTGAATCCGTGACTAGGACACAAGAGACCCAGTACTTC. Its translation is CASSESVTRTQETQYF.

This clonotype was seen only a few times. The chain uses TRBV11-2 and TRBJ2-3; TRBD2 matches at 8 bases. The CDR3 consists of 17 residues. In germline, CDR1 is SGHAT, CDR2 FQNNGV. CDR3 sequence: CAKLGEASGRNTDTQYF. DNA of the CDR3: TGTGCAAAATTGGGGGAGGCTAGCGGGCGCAACACAGATACGCAGTATTTT.

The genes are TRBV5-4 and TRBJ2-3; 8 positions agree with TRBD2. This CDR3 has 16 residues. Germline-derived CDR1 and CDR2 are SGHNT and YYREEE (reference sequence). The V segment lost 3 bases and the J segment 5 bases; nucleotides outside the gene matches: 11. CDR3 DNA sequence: TGTGCCAGCAGCTCGGGAAGCGGGAGAAGAGGAGATACGCAGTATTTT. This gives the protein CASSSGSGRRGDTQYF.

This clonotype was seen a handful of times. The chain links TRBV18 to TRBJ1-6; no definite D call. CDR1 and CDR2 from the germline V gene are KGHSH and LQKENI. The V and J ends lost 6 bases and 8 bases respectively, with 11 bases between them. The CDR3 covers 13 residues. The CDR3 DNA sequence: TGTGCCAGCTCTGCGGACGGGGATTCACCCCTCCACTTT. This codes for CASSADGDSPLHF.

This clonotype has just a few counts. This CDR3 reads CARLAGVYTGELFF. The CDR3 bases are TGTGCCCGTCTAGCGGGAGTATATACCGGGGAGCTGTTTTTT. This chain links TRBV30 with TRBJ2-2; TRBD2 matches at 10 bases. Germline CDR1 GTSNPN, CDR2 SVGIG (reference sequence). The CDR3 is 14 residues long. J gave up 5 bases and V 8 bases, and 8 bases lay outside the gene matches.

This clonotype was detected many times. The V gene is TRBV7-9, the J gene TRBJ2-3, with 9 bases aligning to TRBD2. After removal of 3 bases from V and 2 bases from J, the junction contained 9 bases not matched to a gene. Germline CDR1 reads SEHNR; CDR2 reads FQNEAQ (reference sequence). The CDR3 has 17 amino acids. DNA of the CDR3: TGTGCCAGCAGCTTTGAGTCGACTAGCGGAAACACAGATACGCAGTATTTT. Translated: CASSFESTSGNTDTQYF. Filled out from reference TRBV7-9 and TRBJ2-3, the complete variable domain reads DTGVSQNPRHKITKRGQNVTFRCDPISEHNRLYWYRQTLGQGPEFLTYFQNEAQLEKSRLLSDRFSAERPKGSFSTLEIQRTEQGDSAMYLCASSFESTSGNTDTQYFGPGTRLTVL.

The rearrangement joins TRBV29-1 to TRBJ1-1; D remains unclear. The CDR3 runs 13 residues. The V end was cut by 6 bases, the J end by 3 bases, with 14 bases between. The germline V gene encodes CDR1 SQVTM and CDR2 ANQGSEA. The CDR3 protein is CSVETRSDTEAFF. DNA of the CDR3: TGCAGCGTGGAAACAAGGTCCGACACTGAAGCTTTCTTT.

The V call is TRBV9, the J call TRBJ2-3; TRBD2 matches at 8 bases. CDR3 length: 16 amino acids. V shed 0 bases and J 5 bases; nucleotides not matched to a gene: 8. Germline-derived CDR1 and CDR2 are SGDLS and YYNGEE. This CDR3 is CASSVGVSGTGDTQYF. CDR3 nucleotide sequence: TGTGCCAGCAGCGTAGGGGTTAGCGGGACGGGAGATACGCAGTATTTT.

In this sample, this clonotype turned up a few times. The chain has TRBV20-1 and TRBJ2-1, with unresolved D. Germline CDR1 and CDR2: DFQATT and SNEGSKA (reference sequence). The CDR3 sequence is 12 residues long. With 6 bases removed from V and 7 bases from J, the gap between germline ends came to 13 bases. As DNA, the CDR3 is TGCAGTGCGGAAAGGGCTCAGAATGAGCAGTTCTTC. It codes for CSAERAQNEQFF.

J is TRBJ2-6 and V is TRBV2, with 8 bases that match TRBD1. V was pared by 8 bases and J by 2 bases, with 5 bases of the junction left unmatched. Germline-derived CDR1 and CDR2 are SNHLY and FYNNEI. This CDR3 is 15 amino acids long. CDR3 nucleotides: TGTGCCAGCGGACAGGGTTCCACTGGGGCCAACGTCCTGACTTTC. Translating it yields CASGQGSTGANVLTF.

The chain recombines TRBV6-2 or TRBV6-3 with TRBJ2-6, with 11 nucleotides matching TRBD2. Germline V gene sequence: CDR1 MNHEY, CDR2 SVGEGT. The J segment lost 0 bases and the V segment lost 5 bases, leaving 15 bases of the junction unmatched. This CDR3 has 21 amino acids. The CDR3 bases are TGTGCCAGCAGTCCATATTCAACGACTAGCGGGACCCACTCTGGGGCCAACGTCCTGACTTTC. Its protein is CASSPYSTTSGTHSGANVLTF.

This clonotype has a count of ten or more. CDR3 residues: CASSVAGETEAFF. DNA of the CDR3: TGTGCCAGCAGTGTGGCAGGGGAGACTGAAGCTTTCTTT. The chain has TRBV6-1 and TRBJ1-1, with D possibly matching TRBD1 (6 bases). V lost 4 bases and J lost 5, with 11 bases in between. CDR3 size: 13 residues. Per the germline V gene, CDR1 is MNHNS and CDR2 is SASEGT.

This CDR3 reads CSARTSTYEQYF. The CDR3 DNA follows: TGCAGTGCAAGGACGTCCACCTACGAGCAGTACTTC. This chain uses TRBV20-1 with TRBJ2-7; D is undetermined. Trimming left V 6 bases short and J 2 bases short, with 11 bases between. The CDR3 spans 12 residues. Per germline, CDR1 DFQATT and CDR2 SNEGSKA (reference sequence).

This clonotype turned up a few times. This CDR3 reads CSATIGGVGEQYF. CDR3 DNA: TGCAGTGCAACTATAGGGGGAGTCGGCGAGCAGTACTTC. This chain links TRBV20-1 with TRBJ2-7; tentatively, D is TRBD1 (6 bases). Germline lookup yields CDR1 DFQATT and CDR2 SNEGSKA (reference sequence). The CDR3 consists of 13 residues. Trimming took 6 bases from V and 6 from J, leaving 18 bases between them.

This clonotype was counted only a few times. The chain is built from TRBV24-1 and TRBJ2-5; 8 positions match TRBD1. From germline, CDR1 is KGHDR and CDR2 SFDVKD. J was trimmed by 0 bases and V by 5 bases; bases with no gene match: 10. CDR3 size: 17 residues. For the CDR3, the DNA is TGTGCCACCAGTGTTCCTGGACAGGGACGGTACCAAGAGACCCAGTACTTC. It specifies CATSVPGQGRYQETQYF.

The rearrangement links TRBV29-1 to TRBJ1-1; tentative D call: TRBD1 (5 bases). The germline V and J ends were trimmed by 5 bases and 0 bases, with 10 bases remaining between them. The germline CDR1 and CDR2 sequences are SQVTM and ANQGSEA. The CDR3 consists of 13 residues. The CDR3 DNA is TGCAGCGTTAAAGGGGCTTTGAACACTGAAGCTTTCTTT. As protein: CSVKGALNTEAFF.